The 9 T cell receptor beta chains in this list originate from one sample, sequenced in a study of response to subunit inactivated influenza vaccine. Each CDR3 protein is one row after TCRdb ran MiXCR on the RT-PCR reads. The sample lists roughly 790,000 distinct CDR3 sequences; 21% were seen once. Here the sequenced sample was PBMCs from blood, taken 5 to 6 days after vaccination. All receptors come from a man aged 45 to 65 who received an inactivated influenza vaccine.

The V and J genes are TRBV5-6 and TRBJ2-7; tentative D call: TRBD2 (7 bases). Germline V gene lookup returns CDR1 SGHDT and CDR2 YYEEEE. Trimming pared 10 bases from V and 4 bases from J, leaving 18 bases between. There are 13 residues in the CDR3. This chain's CDR3 is CARGGGRGYEQYF. CDR3 coding DNA: TGTGCCCGCGGGGGCGGGAGAGGTTACGAGCAGTACTTC.

The chain carries TRBV10-3 and TRBJ2-7, with TRBD2 matching 8 bases. The CDR3 covers 15 residues. V lost 10 bases and J lost 2; bases outside the gene matches: 13. Germline assignment: CDR1 ENHRY and CDR2 SYGVKD. The CDR3 sequence is CATTREERGPYEQYF. CDR3 coding DNA: TGTGCCACAACCCGGGAGGAGCGGGGGCCCTACGAGCAGTACTTC.

There are many counts of this clonotype. The V gene is TRBV18, the J gene TRBJ2-7; D remains unclear. The CDR3 has 13 residues. Between the trimmed V and J ends, which lost 5 bases and 0 bases, there was a span of 8 bases. Per germline, CDR1 KGHSH and CDR2 LQKENI. CDR3 loop: CASSMDLSYEQYF. In nucleotides, the CDR3 is TGTGCCAGCTCAATGGACCTCTCCTACGAGCAGTACTTC. Drawing the rest from reference TRBV18 and TRBJ2-7, the complete variable domain is NAGVMQNPRHLVRRRGQEARLRCSPMKGHSHVYWYRQLPEEGLKFMVYLQKENIIDESGMPKERFSAEFPKEGPSILRIQQVVRGDSAAYFCASSMDLSYEQYFGPGTRLTVT.

V and J are TRBV15 and TRBJ2-3; D perhaps matches TRBD2 (6 bases). This CDR3 contains 15 residues. Looked up from germline, CDR1 is LNHNV and CDR2 is YYDKDF (reference sequence). The ends were cut back, 5 bases at V and 0 bases at J, with 12 bases in the middle. The CDR3 DNA follows: TGTGCCACCAGCGGAGGGGTTTCTAGCACAGATACGCAGTATTTT. Translated, it gives CATSGGVSSTDTQYF.

V usage is TRBV9 and J usage is TRBJ2-7; 8 positions match TRBD2. Unmatched junction bases numbered 11, after V lost 0 bases and J lost 6 bases. The CDR3 spans 16 residues. The V gene's germline CDR1 is SGDLS and CDR2 YYNGEE. CDR3 amino acids: CASSVDSGAPAGEQYF. CDR3 coding DNA: TGTGCCAGCAGCGTAGATAGCGGGGCCCCCGCAGGCGAGCAGTACTTC. Complete variable domain (other parts from reference TRBV9 and TRBJ2-7): DSGVTQTPKHLITATGQRVTLRCSPRSGDLSVYWYQQSLDQGLQFLIQYYNGEERAKGNILERFSAQQFPDLHSELNLSSLELGDSALYFCASSVDSGAPAGEQYFGPGTRLTVT.

The sample holds a few counts of this clonotype. The V gene is TRBV4-2, the J gene TRBJ2-7; 9 positions agree with TRBD2. V lost 4 bases to trimming and J lost 2 bases; unmatched junction nucleotides: 6. The germline V gene has CDR1 LGHNA and CDR2 YNFKEQ. The CDR3 is 15 residues long. The CDR3 protein is CASSLGLAQTYEQYF. CDR3 sequence (DNA): TGTGCCAGCAGCCTGGGACTAGCTCAGACCTACGAGCAGTACTTC.

The chain combines TRBV4-3 with TRBJ2-5; 11 bases align to TRBD2. Unmatched junction bases numbered 5, after V lost 4 bases and J lost 4 bases. Germline CDR1 is LGHNA and CDR2 is YSLEER. This CDR3 has 15 residues. CDR3 protein: CASSPGGLAGETQYF. The CDR3 DNA reads as TGCGCCAGCAGCCCCGGAGGACTAGCGGGAGAGACCCAGTACTTC.

The J gene is TRBJ2-1, the V gene TRBV19, with 9 bases identical to TRBD2. V shed 5 bases and J 2 bases; nucleotides not matched to a gene: 4. This CDR3 region has 15 residues. CDR1 is LNHDA and CDR2 is SQIVND in the germline V gene (reference sequence). The CDR3 is CASSRGGAPYNEQFF. The CDR3 DNA reads TGTGCCAGTAGTCGCGGGGGGGCCCCCTACAATGAGCAGTTCTTC.

This clonotype has just a few counts. The chain joins TRBV20-1 to TRBJ2-3, with D maybe TRBD2 (6 bases). The V and J ends lost 8 bases and 0 bases respectively, with 15 bases between them. Germline loops: CDR1 DFQATT, CDR2 SNEGSKA (reference sequence). This CDR3 has 14 residues. CDR3 loop: CSPQVGGSTDTQYF. The CDR3 DNA reads as TGCAGTCCCCAAGTCGGGGGTAGCACAGATACGCAGTATTTT.